This T cell receptor beta chain was identified in a study of blood T cells in healthy people across ages. CDR3 length equals 13 residues. Looked up from germline, CDR1 is SGDLS and CDR2 is YYNGEE. The V and J ends lost 1 base and 12 bases respectively, with 11 bases between them. It was with a sample-barcoded 5' primer and a J-beta primer mix that a second PCR of about 7 to 12 cycles was run. All samples yielded 2.5 million or more CDR3-containing paired-end reads. TCRdb analysed the 5' RACE reads with MiXCR anew, one entry per CDR3 protein. Of around 800,000 distinct CDR3 sequences in the sample, under 30% are singletons; the top ten hold approximately 2.9%. This sample was also put to use in a study of T cells of mothers and their children. From that study: The study recruited a few healthy Caucasian mothers and their six children as donors. Nobody spotted any persistent microchimeric T cell clones.

Sequencing was performed on blood. The chain recombines TRBV9 with TRBJ1-6; unclear D gene. The sequence was obtained from a boy between 10 and 17 years old in good health. CDR3 protein: CASSVSTSEPLHF. The CDR3 bases are TGTGCCAGCAGCGTATCTACATCCGAACCCCTCCACTTT.